Shown below are 28 T cell receptor beta chains from a single sample sequenced in a study of early stage breast cancer tumors. Some clones are missing from TCRdb's copy, which holds only in-frame ones; the method was immunoSEQ multiplex PCR. The sample lists roughly 30,000 clones; around four fifths were seen once. The sequencing input was blood. These receptors all stem from a person aged 50-59 years with breast cancer.

J is TRBJ2-1 and V is TRBV4-1; 8 nucleotides agree with TRBD2. Per germline, CDR1 MGHRA and CDR2 YSYEKL. The trim removed 0 bases at V and 4 bases at J, leaving 5 bases unmatched. The CDR3 sequence is 16 residues long. CDR3 region: CASSQERTSLYNEQFF. The CDR3 coding sequence is TGCGCCAGCAGCCAAGAGAGGACTAGCCTTTACAATGAGCAGTTCTTC.

This chain connects TRBV11-1 to TRBJ2-7, with D tentatively TRBD2 (5 bases). This CDR3 has 12 amino acids. V was cut by 5 bases and J by 5 bases, with 10 bases left in between. Germline V gene sequence: CDR1 SGHAT, CDR2 FQDESV (reference sequence). The CDR3 DNA reads as TGTGCCAGCAGCCATACTAGTGACGAGCAGTACTTC. Residues: CASSHTSDEQYF.

The J gene is TRBJ2-2, the V gene TRBV4-3; no reliable D call. CDR3 length equals 14 residues. Germline lookup yields CDR1 LGHNA and CDR2 YSLEER. Trimming shortened V by 3 bases and J by 2 bases, and 7 bases separated the two germline ends. This chain's CDR3 is CASSQGINTGELFF. CDR3 DNA: TGCGCCAGCAGCCAGGGGATTAACACCGGGGAGCTGTTTTTT.

V usage is TRBV7-3 and J usage is TRBJ2-3; 11 nucleotides align to TRBD2. The CDR3 runs to 15 residues. CDR1 and CDR2 from the germline V gene are SGHTA and FQGTGA. V dropped 5 bases and J dropped 2; count of bases not matched to a gene: 3. The CDR3 here is CASSDSGRATDTQYF. The CDR3 DNA is TGTGCCAGCAGCGATAGCGGGAGGGCCACAGATACGCAGTATTTT. Based on the CDR3 plus reference TRBV7-3 and TRBJ2-3, the full variable domain is GAGVSQTPSNKVTEKGKYVELRCDPISGHTALYWYRQSLGQGPEFLIYFQGTGAADDSGLPNDRFFAVRPEGSVSTLKIQRTERGDSAVYLCASSDSGRATDTQYFGPGTRLTVL.

The chain combines TRBV11-1 with TRBJ1-1, with D uncertain. This CDR3 spans 14 amino acids. V was pared by 5 bases and J by 2 bases, with 12 bases between. Germline V CDR1 and CDR2: SGHAT, FQDESV (reference sequence). The DNA of the CDR3 is TGTGCCAGCAGCAAATCGAACATCAACACTGAAGCTTTCTTT. Its translation is CASSKSNINTEAFF.

This chain connects TRBV19 to TRBJ2-3; tentatively, D is TRBD1 or TRBD2 (5 bases each). The CDR3 is 15 amino acids. The germline CDR1 and CDR2 sequences are LNHDA and SQIVND (reference sequence). Trimming took 3 bases from V and 0 from J, leaving 10 bases between them. The CDR3, as DNA: TGTGCCAGTAGTATTTTGGGGACGAGCACAGATACGCAGTATTTT. The encoded protein is CASSILGTSTDTQYF.

The chain employs TRBV5-1 and TRBJ2-1; 9 bases agree with TRBD2. The CDR3 covers 17 residues. Germline V gene sequence: CDR1 SGHRS, CDR2 YFSETQ. Trimming at V came to 3 bases and at J to 2 bases, leaving 9 bases not matched to a gene. The CDR3 DNA follows: TGCGCCAGCAGCTCCCCAGGTAGCGGGGGTACCTACAATGAGCAGTTCTTC. Translated, it gives CASSSPGSGGTYNEQFF.

The gene calls are TRBV5-1 and TRBJ2-7, with TRBD1 identical over 11 bases. The CDR3 is 15 amino acids. CDR1 and CDR2 from the germline V gene are SGHRS and YFSETQ. Losses at the gene ends were 4 bases for V and 3 bases for J; bases not matched to a gene: 6. The CDR3 here is CASSATGQGDYEQYF. The CDR3 DNA sequence: TGCGCCAGCAGCGCAACGGGACAGGGGGACTACGAGCAGTACTTC.

The chain links TRBV19 to TRBJ2-3; D remains unclear. The CDR3 loop spans 11 amino acids. The germline V gene has CDR1 LNHDA and CDR2 SQIVND (reference sequence). V was pared by 3 bases and J by 6 bases, with 4 bases between. The CDR3 sequence is CASSIGDTQYF. As DNA, the CDR3 is TGTGCCAGTAGTATTGGGGATACGCAGTATTTT. Supplemented by reference TRBV19 and TRBJ2-3, the full variable domain reads DGGITQSPKYLFRKEGQNVTLSCEQNLNHDAMYWYRQDPGQGLRLIYYSQIVNDFQKGDIAEGYSVSREKKESFPLTVTSAQKNPTAFYLCASSIGDTQYFGPGTRLTVL.

The genes are TRBV7-3 and TRBJ2-1; 8 positions match TRBD2. Trimming cost V 5 bases and J 4 bases; bases outside gene matches: 10. The CDR3 contains 16 residues. Germline V gives CDR1 SGHTA, CDR2 FQGTGA. CDR3 loop: CASSPYSGGRYNEQFF. The CDR3, as DNA: TGTGCCAGCAGCCCTTACTCGGGGGGGCGGTACAATGAGCAGTTCTTC.

The genes are TRBV5-1 and TRBJ2-3, with 13 bases matching TRBD2. The CDR3 loop spans 16 amino acids. Trimming at V came to 0 bases and at J to 3 bases, leaving 1 base not matched to a gene. Per the germline V gene, CDR1 is SGHRS and CDR2 is YFSETQ. The CDR3 DNA follows: TGCGCCAGCAGCTTGGGGGGACTAGCGGGAACAGATACGCAGTATTTT. This encodes CASSLGGLAGTDTQYF.

This clone is a singleton in its sample. This sequence joins TRBV5-1 and TRBJ1-1; D unclear. The CDR3 is 15 residues long. V lost 1 base and J 5 bases, leaving 15 bases between the germline ends. Germline V gives CDR1 SGHRS, CDR2 YFSETQ. For the CDR3, the DNA is TGCGCCAGCAGCTTGTCCTCCACGGGGAGGACTGAAGCTTTCTTT. Its translation is CASSLSSTGRTEAFF. The whole variable domain, filled in from reference TRBV5-1 and TRBJ1-1, reads KAGVTQTPRYLIKTRGQQVTLSCSPISGHRSVSWYQQTPGQGLQFLFEYFSETQRNKGNFPGRFSGRQFSNSRSEMNVSTLELGDSALYLCASSLSSTGRTEAFFGQGTRLTVV.

The V gene is TRBV10-1, the J gene TRBJ1-1; 9 bases map to TRBD1. The germline CDR1 and CDR2 sequences are WNHNN and SYGVQD (reference sequence). The CDR3 contains 15 residues. After removal of 4 bases from V and 6 bases from J, the junction contained 9 bases not matched to a gene. The CDR3 nucleotides read TGCGCCAGCAGTGTCCCGGGACAGGGAGGATCTGAAGCTTTCTTT. As protein: CASSVPGQGGSEAFF.

The V and J genes are TRBV11-2 and TRBJ2-5; 7 nucleotides line up with TRBD2. The germline CDR1 and CDR2 sequences are SGHAT and FQNNGV. The CDR3 runs 14 residues. The V and J ends lost 5 bases and 4 bases, in that order; junction bases with no gene match: 7. CDR3 sequence (DNA): TGTGCCAGCAGCCGAAGGGAGGGCCGAGAGACCCAGTACTTC. This codes for CASSRREGRETQYF.

The chain couples TRBV6-5 to TRBJ1-2; D ambiguous. The CDR3 has 14 residues. Germline V gene lookup returns CDR1 MNHEY and CDR2 SVGAGI. Trimming stripped 6 bases from V and 2 bases from J, with 13 bases between. CDR3 in amino acids: CASSVVAANYGYTF. CDR3 bases: TGTGCCAGCAGCGTAGTGGCAGCAAACTATGGCTACACCTTC.

This chain joins TRBV28 and TRBJ2-7, with D unresolved. V was trimmed by 10 bases and J by 1 base, leaving 17 bases between them. The CDR3 runs 14 residues. Germline assignment: CDR1 MDHEN and CDR2 SYDVKM. CDR3 nucleotides: TGTGCCACCTTAGGATTCTCCCGTTCCTACGAGCAGTACTTC. Amino acid sequence: CATLGFSRSYEQYF.

This clone turned up a few times. The CDR3 loop reads CASSPAGNIQYF. CDR3 bases: TGTGCCAGCAGCCCCGCTGGTAACATTCAGTACTTC. The V and J genes are TRBV7-9 and TRBJ2-4; D unresolved. The CDR3 covers 12 residues. The germline CDR1 and CDR2 sequences are SEHNR and FQNEAQ (reference sequence). Trimming cost V 5 bases and J 7 bases, with 9 bases left between them.

This clone was observed once. J is TRBJ1-1 and V is TRBV5-6, with 8 bases aligning to TRBD1. Germline-derived CDR1 and CDR2 are SGHDT and YYEEEE. V shed 5 bases, J shed 4 bases, and the junction held 4 bases outside the gene matches. This CDR3 is built from 13 residues. CDR3 nucleotide sequence: TGTGCCAGCAGGTTGACAGGGGCCACTGAAGCTTTCTTT. It is translated as CASRLTGATEAFF.

This chain joins TRBV4-2 and TRBJ2-5, with 9 bases lining up with TRBD2. Germline CDR1 and CDR2: LGHNA and YNFKEQ. The CDR3 loop spans 16 amino acids. With V trimmed by 1 base and J by 7 bases, 10 bases remained unmatched. The CDR3 here is CASSQVMASGVGTQYF. CDR3 bases: TGTGCCAGCAGCCAAGTTATGGCTAGCGGGGTCGGGACCCAGTACTTC.

This sequence joins TRBV2 and TRBJ1-2; D not resolved. Germline V lookup: CDR1 SNHLY, CDR2 FYNNEI. V was shortened by 3 bases and J by 4 bases, with 9 bases between the two germline ends. This CDR3 contains 13 residues. The CDR3, as DNA: TGTGCCAGCAGTGAGCTCCCAGTCTATGGCTACACCTTC. As protein: CASSELPVYGYTF.

The V gene is TRBV28, the J gene TRBJ1-1, with a possible D match to TRBD1 (5 bases). Germline loops: CDR1 MDHEN, CDR2 SYDVKM. The V end was cut by 3 bases, the J end by 0 bases, with 8 bases between. This CDR3 region has 14 residues. CDR3: CASSLGGMNTEAFF. The CDR3, as DNA: TGTGCCAGCAGTTTGGGGGGGATGAACACTGAAGCTTTCTTT. Drawing the rest from reference TRBV28 and TRBJ1-1, the complete variable domain is DVKVTQSSRYLVKRTGEKVFLECVQDMDHENMFWYRQDPGLGLRLIYFSYDVKMKEKGDIPEGYSVSREKKERFSLILESASTNQTSMYLCASSLGGMNTEAFFGQGTRLTVV.

The chain links TRBV5-1 to TRBJ1-6; 7 nucleotides align to TRBD1. The CDR3 has 16 amino acids. V lost 0 bases to trimming and J lost 8 bases; unmatched junction nucleotides: 8. Looked up from germline, CDR1 is SGHRS and CDR2 is YFSETQ. The CDR3 nucleotides read TGCGCCAGCAGCTTGGGGTCAGGGGGAAGGGATTCACCCCTCCACTTT. Translated: CASSLGSGGRDSPLHF.

The chain couples TRBV6-1 to TRBJ2-1; weak D call: TRBD2 (6 bases). CDR1 MNHNS and CDR2 SASEGT come from the germline V gene. The CDR3 spans 15 residues. The ends were cut back, 0 bases at V and 7 bases at J, with 13 bases in the middle. CDR3 nucleotides: TGTGCCAGCAGTGAAGCGGACGGGAGTTGGAATGAGCAGTTCTTC. It yields the protein CASSEADGSWNEQFF.

In DNA form, the CDR3 reads TGTGCCAGCAGCTCCGGACAGTTCCACAATGAGCAGTTCTTC. It codes for CASSSGQFHNEQFF. The chain uses TRBV7-3 and TRBJ2-1; D is possibly TRBD1 (6 bases). The germline V gene has CDR1 SGHTA and CDR2 FQGTGA. V gave up 4 bases and J gave up 5 bases, with 12 bases separating them. The CDR3 runs to 14 residues.

The J gene is TRBJ2-7, the V gene TRBV6-1, with 7 bases lining up with TRBD1. The germline V gene encodes CDR1 MNHNS and CDR2 SASEGT. With V trimmed by 8 bases and J by 0 bases, 7 bases remained unmatched. The CDR3 sequence is 14 residues long. DNA for the CDR3: TGTGCCAGCTGCCGGGACAGCAGCTCCTACGAGCAGTACTTC. Amino acids: CASCRDSSSYEQYF.

The chain combines TRBV13 with TRBJ1-1, with D uncertain. Germline CDR1 is PRHDT and CDR2 is FYEKMQ (reference sequence). The CDR3 is 12 residues long. Trimming shortened V by 11 bases and J by 1 base, and 11 bases separated the two germline ends. CDR3 loop: CAGQTWNTEAFF. For the CDR3, the DNA is TGTGCCGGCCAGACATGGAACACTGAAGCTTTCTTT. Full variable domain (outside the CDR3, taken from reference TRBV13 and TRBJ1-1): AAGVIQSPRHLIKEKRETATLKCYPIPRHDTVYWYQQGPGQDPQFLISFYEKMQSDKGSIPDRFSAQQFSDYHSELNMSSLELGDSALYFCAGQTWNTEAFFGQGTRLTVV.

In this sample, this clone turned up a few times. The chain combines TRBV2 with TRBJ1-4, with TRBD1 matching 8 bases. This CDR3 has 14 amino acids. With V trimmed by 2 bases and J by 7 bases, 3 bases remained unmatched. Per germline, CDR1 SNHLY and CDR2 FYNNEI. The CDR3 DNA is TGTGCCAGCAGTGAACAGGGGGCTGGTGAAAAACTGTTTTTT. Residues: CASSEQGAGEKLFF.

The rearrangement uses TRBV7-9 and TRBJ2-7; D might be TRBD1 (6 bases). Germline V gene lookup returns CDR1 SEHNR and CDR2 FQNEAQ (reference sequence). The ends were cut back, 4 bases at V and 3 bases at J, with 16 bases in the middle. This CDR3 spans 15 amino acids. The CDR3 DNA reads as TGTGCCAGCAGCTCCGTTGTCGAGGGGGACTACGAGCAGTACTTC. Protein product: CASSSVVEGDYEQYF.